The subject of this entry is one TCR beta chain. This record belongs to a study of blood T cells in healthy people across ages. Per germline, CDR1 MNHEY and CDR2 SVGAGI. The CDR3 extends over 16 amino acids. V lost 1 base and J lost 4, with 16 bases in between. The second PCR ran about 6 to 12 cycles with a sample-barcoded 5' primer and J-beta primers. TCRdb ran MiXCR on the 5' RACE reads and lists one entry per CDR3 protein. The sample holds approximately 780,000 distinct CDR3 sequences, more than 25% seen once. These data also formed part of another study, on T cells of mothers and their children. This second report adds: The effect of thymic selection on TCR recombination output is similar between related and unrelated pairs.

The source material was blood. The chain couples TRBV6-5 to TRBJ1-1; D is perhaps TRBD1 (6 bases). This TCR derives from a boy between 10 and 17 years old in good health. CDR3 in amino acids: CASSYWAGAMSTEAFF. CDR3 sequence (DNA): TGTGCCAGCAGTTACTGGGCAGGGGCCATGAGCACTGAAGCTTTCTTT.